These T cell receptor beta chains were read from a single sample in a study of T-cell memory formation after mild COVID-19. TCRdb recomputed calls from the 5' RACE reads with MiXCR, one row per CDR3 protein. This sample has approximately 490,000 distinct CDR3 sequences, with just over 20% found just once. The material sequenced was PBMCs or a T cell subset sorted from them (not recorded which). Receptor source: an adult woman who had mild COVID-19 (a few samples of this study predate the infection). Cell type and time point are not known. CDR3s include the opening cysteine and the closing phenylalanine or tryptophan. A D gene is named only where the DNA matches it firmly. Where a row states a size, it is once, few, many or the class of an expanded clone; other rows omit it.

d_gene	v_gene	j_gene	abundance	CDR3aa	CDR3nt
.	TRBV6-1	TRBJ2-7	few	CASSEGLSSLEEQYF	TGTGCCAGCAGTGAAGGATTGTCAAGTTTGGAAGAGCAGTACTTC
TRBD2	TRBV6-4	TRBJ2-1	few	CASSPGTSGSSEQFF	TGTGCCAGCAGCCCCGGGACTAGCGGGAGTAGTGAGCAGTTCTTC
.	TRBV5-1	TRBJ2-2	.	CASTAGTLNTGELFF	TGCGCCAGCACCGCCGGGACCTTGAACACCGGGGAGCTGTTTTTT
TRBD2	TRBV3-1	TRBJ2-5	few	CASSQGGSGETQYF	TGTGCCAGCAGCCAGGGGGGGAGCGGCGAGACCCAGTACTTC
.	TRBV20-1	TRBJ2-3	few	CSANLVGRIRTDTQYF	TGCAGTGCTAATCTGGTGGGGAGGATCAGAACAGATACGCAGTATTTT
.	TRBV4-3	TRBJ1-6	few	CASSQDRGEALHF	TGCGCCAGCAGCCAAGACAGAGGGGAGGCCCTCCACTTT
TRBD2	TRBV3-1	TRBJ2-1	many	CASSQSGGARNEQFF	TGTGCCAGCAGCCAAAGCGGGGGGGCCAGGAATGAGCAGTTCTTC
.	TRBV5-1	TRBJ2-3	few	CASRGPASSSTDTQYF	TGCGCCAGCAGAGGGCCGGCTTCCTCGAGCACAGATACGCAGTATTTT
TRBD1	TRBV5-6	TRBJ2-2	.	CASSLIQGVTGELFF	TGTGCCAGCAGCTTGATCCAGGGGGTCACCGGGGAGCTGTTTTTT
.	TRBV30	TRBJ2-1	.	CAWSFLYNEQFF	TGTGCCTGGAGTTTCCTTTACAATGAGCAGTTCTTC
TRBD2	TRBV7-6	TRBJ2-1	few	CASSLTSGSPIVQFF	TGTGCCAGCAGCTTAACTAGCGGGAGCCCAATAGTGCAGTTCTTC
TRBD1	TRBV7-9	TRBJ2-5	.	CASSPGTGGMRETQYF	TGTGCCAGCAGCCCTGGGACAGGGGGGATGCGAGAGACCCAGTACTTC
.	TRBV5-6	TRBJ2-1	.	CASSRRGSNNEQFF	TGTGCCAGCAGCCGACGGGGCTCCAACAATGAGCAGTTCTTC
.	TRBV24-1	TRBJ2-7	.	CATSDLPRLSFVGEQYF	TGTGCCACCAGTGATTTGCCCCGACTATCATTTGTGGGGGAGCAGTACTTC
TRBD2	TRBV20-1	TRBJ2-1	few	CSASGLAAYNEQFF	TGCAGTGCTAGTGGACTAGCCGCCTACAATGAGCAGTTCTTC
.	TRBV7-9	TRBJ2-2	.	CASSRLRTMNTGELFF	TGTGCCAGCAGCCGGTTACGGACGATGAACACCGGGGAGCTGTTTTTT
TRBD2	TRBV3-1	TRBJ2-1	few	CASSPRFGTSGGSYNEQFF	TGTGCCAGCAGCCCTCGTTTCGGGACTAGCGGGGGTTCCTACAATGAGCAGTTCTTC
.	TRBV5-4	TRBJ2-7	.	CASSFGRMTNAGEQYF	TGTGCCAGCAGCTTTGGCCGGATGACTAATGCGGGCGAGCAGTACTTC
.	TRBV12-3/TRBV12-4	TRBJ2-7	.	CASTPGDSYEQYF	TGTGCCAGCACCCCGGGGGACTCCTACGAGCAGTACTTC
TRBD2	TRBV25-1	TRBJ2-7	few	CASRGTSGWEQYF	TGTGCCAGCAGGGGGACTAGCGGTTGGGAACAGTACTTC
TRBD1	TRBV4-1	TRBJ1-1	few	CASSQERGQGGFDTEAFF	TGCGCCAGCAGCCAAGAAAGGGGTCAGGGGGGATTTGACACTGAAGCTTTCTTT
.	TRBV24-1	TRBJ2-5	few	CATSDAAPGHQETQYF	TGTGCCACCAGTGATGCGGCTCCAGGACACCAAGAGACCCAGTACTTC
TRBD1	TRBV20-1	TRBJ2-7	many	CSARTGGYEQYF	TGCAGTGCCCGGACAGGGGGGTACGAGCAGTACTTC
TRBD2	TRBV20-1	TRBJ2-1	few	CSARQAGSPYNEQFF	TGCAGTGCTAGACAAGCGGGATCACCCTACAATGAGCAGTTCTTC
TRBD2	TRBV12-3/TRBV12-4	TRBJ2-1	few	CASSILADNEQFF	TGTGCCAGCAGTATACTAGCGGACAATGAGCAGTTCTTC
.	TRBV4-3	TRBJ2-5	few	CASSQDRGRAQYF	TGCGCCAGCAGCCAAGACAGGGGGAGGGCCCAGTACTTC
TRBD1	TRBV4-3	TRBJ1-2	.	CASSQDRGPNGYTF	TGCGCCAGCAGCCAAGACAGGGGGCCGAACGGCTACACCTTC
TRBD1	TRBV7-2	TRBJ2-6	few	CASSSWGTGKSGANVLTF	TGTGCCAGCAGCTCCTGGGGGACAGGGAAATCTGGGGCCAACGTCCTGACTTTC
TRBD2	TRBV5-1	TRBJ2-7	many	CASSSGLDPYEQYF	TGCGCCAGCAGCTCCGGACTAGACCCCTACGAGCAGTACTTC
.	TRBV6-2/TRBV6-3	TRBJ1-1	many	CASSRAGLNTEAFF	TGTGCCAGCTCGAGGGCGGGTCTGAACACTGAAGCTTTCTTT
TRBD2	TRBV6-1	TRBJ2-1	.	CASSGLAVINEQFF	TGTGCCAGCAGTGGACTAGCGGTAATCAATGAGCAGTTCTTC
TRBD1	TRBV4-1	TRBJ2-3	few	CASSRQGDYRLDTQYF	TGCGCCAGCAGCCGACAGGGCGATTACCGGCTCGATACGCAGTATTTT
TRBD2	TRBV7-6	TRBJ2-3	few	CASSLEAGGPEGTDTQYF	TGTGCCAGCAGCTTAGAAGCGGGGGGGCCTGAGGGAACAGATACGCAGTATTTT
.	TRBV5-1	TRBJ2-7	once	CASSPGDRVAWEQYF	TGCGCCAGCAGCCCGGGGGACAGAGTGGCGTGGGAGCAGTACTTC
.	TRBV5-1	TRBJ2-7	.	CASSLVPSYEQYF	TGCGCCAGCAGCTTGGTGCCATCCTACGAGCAGTACTTC
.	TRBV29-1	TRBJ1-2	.	CSVEAWGLNGYTF	TGCAGCGTTGAAGCCTGGGGCCTTAATGGCTACACCTTC
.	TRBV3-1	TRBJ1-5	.	CASSPRAVAQPQHF	TGTGCCAGCAGCCCCAGGGCGGTGGCTCAGCCCCAGCATTTT
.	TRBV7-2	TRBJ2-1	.	CASGPDSLSYNEQFF	TGTGCCAGCGGACCAGACAGCCTCTCCTACAATGAGCAGTTCTTC
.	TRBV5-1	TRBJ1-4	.	CASSLLTTNEKLFF	TGCGCCAGCAGCTTGTTAACAACTAATGAAAAACTGTTTTTT
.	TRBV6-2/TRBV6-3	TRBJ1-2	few	CASSGRFPGYTF	TGTGCCAGCAGTGGCAGGTTTCCTGGCTACACCTTC
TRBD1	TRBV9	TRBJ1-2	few	CASSVSTGTWGYTF	TGTGCCAGCAGCGTATCGACAGGGACCTGGGGCTACACCTTC
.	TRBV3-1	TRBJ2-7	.	CASSQDVKYEQYF	TGTGCCAGCAGCCAAGATGTAAAGTACGAGCAGTACTTC
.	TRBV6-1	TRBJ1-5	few	CASSEWPQHF	TGTGCCAGCAGTGAGTGGCCCCAGCATTTT
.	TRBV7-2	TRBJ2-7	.	CASSPAVEGRSYEQYF	TGTGCCAGCAGCCCCGCCGTGGAGGGCCGATCCTACGAGCAGTACTTC
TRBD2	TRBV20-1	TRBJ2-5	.	CSAILAGAPYF	TGCAGTGCCATACTAGCGGGGGCCCCGTACTTC
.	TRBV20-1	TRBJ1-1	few	CSASPGGNREAFF	TGCAGTGCTAGCCCCGGGGGGAATAGGGAAGCTTTCTTT
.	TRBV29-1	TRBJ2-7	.	CSVEEGPRYEQYF	TGCAGCGTTGAAGAGGGCCCCCGCTACGAGCAGTACTTC
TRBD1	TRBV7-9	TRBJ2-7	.	CASSRVTGWYYEQYF	TGTGCCAGCAGCCGAGTGACAGGGTGGTACTACGAGCAGTACTTC
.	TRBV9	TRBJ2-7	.	CASSPETQPAYEQYF	TGTGCCAGCAGCCCGGAGACCCAACCGGCCTACGAGCAGTACTTC
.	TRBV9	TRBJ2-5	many	CASSVGFQETQYF	TGTGCCAGCAGCGTAGGGTTCCAAGAGACCCAGTACTTC
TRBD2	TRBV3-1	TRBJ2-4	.	CASSPRTSGGAKNIQYF	TGTGCCAGCAGCCCCCGGACTAGCGGGGGGGCCAAAAACATTCAGTACTTC
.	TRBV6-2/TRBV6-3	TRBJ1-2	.	CASSPPLLQGYTF	TGTGCCAGCAGTCCCCCCCTCCTTCAGGGCTACACCTTC